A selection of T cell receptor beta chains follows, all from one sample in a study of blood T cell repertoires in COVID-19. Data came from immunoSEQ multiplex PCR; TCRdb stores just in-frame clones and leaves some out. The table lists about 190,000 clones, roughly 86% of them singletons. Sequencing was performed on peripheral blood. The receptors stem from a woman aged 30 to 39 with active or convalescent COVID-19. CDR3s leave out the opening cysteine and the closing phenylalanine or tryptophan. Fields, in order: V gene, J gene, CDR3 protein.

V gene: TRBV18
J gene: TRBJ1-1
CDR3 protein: ASSPRQGGMNTEAF

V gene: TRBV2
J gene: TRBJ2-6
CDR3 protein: ASSQDRVSGANVLT

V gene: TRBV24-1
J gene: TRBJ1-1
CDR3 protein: ATSEPREGDTEAF

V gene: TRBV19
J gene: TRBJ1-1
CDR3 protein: ASTPRGGPSEAF

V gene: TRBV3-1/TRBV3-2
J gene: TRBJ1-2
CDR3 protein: ASSQGQNYGYT

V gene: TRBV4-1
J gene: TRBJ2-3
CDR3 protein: ASSPFGGGVTDTQY

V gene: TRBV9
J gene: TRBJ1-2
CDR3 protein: ASSVSGTSNGYT

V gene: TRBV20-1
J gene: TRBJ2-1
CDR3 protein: SASPTSGGYNEQF

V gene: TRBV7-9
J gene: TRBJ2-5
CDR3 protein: ASSLGGQGGTQY

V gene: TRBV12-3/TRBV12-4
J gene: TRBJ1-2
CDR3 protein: ASTRGGYGYT

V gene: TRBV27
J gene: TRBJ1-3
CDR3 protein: ASRSGRNTIY

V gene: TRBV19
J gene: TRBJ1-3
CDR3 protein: ASSDRTGNTIY

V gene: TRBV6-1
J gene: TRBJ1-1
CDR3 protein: ASSELGGNTEAF

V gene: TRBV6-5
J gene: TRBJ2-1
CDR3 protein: AGRGGRGDEQF

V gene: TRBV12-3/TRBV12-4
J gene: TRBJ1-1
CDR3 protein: ASSFGGVTEAF

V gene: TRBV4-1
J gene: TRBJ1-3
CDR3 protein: ASSPGLWTRGATMGNTIY

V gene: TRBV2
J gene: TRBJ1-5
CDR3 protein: ASTLGQTSNQPQH

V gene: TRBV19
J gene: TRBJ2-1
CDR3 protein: ASSIGEGSYNEQF

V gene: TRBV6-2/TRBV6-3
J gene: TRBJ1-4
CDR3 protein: ASSYSLTGNEKLF

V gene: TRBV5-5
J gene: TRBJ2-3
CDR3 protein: ASSPSYGTSGTRTDTQY

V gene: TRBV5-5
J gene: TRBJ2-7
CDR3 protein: ASSSHPGSHYEQY

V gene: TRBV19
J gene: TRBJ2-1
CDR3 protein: ASSRRQGSAANEQF

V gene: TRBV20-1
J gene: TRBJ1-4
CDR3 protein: SALQGEKLF

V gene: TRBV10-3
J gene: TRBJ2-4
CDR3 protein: AISESGAGNIQY

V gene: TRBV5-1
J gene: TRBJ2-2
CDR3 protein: ASSLYEQGSGELF

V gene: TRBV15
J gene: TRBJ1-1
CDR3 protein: ATSSGNSKGAF

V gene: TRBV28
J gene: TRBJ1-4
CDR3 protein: ASSLRLVNEKLF

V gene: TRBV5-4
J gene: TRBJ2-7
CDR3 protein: ASSLAETGTYEQY

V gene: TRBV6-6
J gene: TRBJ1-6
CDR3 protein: ASHLGQGGSPLH

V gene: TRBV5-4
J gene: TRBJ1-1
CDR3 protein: ASSLDGPSQDTEAF

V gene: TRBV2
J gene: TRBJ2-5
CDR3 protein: ASSDEQGKETQY

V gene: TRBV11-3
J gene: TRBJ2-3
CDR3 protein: ASSAGESTDTQY

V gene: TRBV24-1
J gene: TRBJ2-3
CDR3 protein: ATSEGLAGGHDTQY